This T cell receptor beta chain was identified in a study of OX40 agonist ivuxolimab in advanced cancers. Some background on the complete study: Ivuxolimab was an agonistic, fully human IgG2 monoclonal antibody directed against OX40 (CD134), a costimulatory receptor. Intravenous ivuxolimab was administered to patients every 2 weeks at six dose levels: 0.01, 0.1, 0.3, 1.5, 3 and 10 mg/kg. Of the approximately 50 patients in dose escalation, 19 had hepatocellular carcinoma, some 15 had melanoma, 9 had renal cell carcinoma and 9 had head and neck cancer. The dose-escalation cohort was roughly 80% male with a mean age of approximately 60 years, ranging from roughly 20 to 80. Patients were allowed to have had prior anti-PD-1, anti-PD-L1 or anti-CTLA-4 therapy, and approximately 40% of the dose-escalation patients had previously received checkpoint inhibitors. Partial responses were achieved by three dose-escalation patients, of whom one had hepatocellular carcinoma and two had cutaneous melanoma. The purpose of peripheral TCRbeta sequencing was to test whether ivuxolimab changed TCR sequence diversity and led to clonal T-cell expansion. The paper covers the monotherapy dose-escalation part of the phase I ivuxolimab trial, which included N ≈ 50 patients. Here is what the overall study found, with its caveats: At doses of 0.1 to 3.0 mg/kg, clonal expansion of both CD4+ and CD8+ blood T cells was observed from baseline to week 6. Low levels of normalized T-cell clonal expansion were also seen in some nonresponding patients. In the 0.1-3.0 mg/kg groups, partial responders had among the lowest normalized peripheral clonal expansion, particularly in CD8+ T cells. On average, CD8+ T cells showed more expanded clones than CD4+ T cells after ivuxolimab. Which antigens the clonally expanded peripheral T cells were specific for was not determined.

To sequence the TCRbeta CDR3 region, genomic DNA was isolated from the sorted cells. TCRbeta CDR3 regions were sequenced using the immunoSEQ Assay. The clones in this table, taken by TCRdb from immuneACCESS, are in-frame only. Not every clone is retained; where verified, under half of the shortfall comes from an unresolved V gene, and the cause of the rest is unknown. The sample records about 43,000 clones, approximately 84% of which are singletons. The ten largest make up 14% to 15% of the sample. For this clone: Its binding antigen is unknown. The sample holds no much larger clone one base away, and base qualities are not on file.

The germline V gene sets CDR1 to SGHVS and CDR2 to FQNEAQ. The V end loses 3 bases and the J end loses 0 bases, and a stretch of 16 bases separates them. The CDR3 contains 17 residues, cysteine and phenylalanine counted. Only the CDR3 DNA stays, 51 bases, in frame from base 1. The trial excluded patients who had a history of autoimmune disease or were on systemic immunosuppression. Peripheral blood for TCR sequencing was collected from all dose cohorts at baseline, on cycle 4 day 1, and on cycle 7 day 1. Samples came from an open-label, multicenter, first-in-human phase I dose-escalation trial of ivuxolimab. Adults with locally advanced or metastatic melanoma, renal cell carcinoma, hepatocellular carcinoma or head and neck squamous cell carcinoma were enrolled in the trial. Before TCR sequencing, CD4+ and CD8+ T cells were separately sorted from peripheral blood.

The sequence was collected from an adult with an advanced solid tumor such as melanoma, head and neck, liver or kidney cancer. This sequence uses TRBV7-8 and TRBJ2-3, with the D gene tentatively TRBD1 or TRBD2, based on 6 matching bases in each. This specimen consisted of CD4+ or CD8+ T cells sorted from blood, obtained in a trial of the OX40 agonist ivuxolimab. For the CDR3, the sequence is CASSFSTGTSSTDTQYF. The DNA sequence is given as TGTGCCAGCAGCTTCTCAACAGGGACTTCTAGCACAGATACGCAGTATTTT.